The clone carrying this T cell receptor (beta chain) was observed a single time. The source of the sample is a study of T cell changes during pregnancy in multiple sclerosis. V gave up 4 bases and J gave up 0 bases, with 7 bases separating them. From germline, CDR1 is MNHNS and CDR2 SASEGT. This CDR3 is 14 amino acids long. Produced via immunoSEQ multiplex PCR; TCRdb's table is partial and in-frame only. The sample has 60,000 to 70,000 clones; about 90% are singletons. The specimen was peripheral blood, collected in the third trimester of pregnancy. The receptor was isolated from a female donor in good health, enrolled as a control in a pregnancy study. The V call is TRBV6-1, the J call TRBJ1-5; D might be TRBD1 (6 bases). CDR3 coding DNA: TGTGCCAGCAGTGTCAGGGGTAGCAATCAGCCCCAGCATTTT. This gives the protein CASSVRGSNQPQHF.